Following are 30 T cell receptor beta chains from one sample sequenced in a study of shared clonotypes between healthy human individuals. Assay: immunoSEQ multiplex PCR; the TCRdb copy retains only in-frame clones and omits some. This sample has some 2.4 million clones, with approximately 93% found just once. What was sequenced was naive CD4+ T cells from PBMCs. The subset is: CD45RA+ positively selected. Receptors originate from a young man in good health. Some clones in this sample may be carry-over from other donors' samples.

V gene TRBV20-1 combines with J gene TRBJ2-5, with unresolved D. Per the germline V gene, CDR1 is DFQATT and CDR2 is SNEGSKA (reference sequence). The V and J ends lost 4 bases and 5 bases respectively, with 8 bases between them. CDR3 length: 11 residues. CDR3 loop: CSATQVETQYF. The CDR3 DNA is TGCAGTGCTACGCAGGTGGAGACCCAGTACTTC.

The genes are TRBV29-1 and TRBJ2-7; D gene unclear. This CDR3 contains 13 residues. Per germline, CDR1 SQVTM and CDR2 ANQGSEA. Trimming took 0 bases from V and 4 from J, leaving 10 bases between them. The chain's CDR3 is CSVEDRQKYEQYF. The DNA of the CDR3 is TGCAGCGTTGAAGATCGGCAGAAATACGAGCAGTACTTC.

The CDR3 DNA is TGTGCCAGCAGTCTCCGGGACACGAACACCGGGGAGCTGTTTTTT. It encodes CASSLRDTNTGELFF. The chain links TRBV27 to TRBJ2-2, with D tentatively TRBD1 (6 bases). The CDR3 has 15 residues. V was trimmed by 5 bases and J by 0 bases, leaving 10 bases between them. Germline V gene data show CDR1 as MNHEY and CDR2 as SMNVEV (reference sequence).

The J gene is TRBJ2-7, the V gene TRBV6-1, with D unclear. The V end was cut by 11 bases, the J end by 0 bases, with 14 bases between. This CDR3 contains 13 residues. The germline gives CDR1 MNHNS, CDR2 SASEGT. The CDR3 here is CASSGRYSYEQYF. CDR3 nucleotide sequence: TGTGCCTCCTCCGGACGGTACTCCTACGAGCAGTACTTC.

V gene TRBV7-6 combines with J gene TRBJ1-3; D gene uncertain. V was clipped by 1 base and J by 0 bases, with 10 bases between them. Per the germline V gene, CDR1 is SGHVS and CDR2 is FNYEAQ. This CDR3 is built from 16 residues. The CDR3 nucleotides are TGTGCCAGCAGCTTAGGGATCGCTCTCTCTGGAAACACCATATATTTT. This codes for CASSLGIALSGNTIYF.

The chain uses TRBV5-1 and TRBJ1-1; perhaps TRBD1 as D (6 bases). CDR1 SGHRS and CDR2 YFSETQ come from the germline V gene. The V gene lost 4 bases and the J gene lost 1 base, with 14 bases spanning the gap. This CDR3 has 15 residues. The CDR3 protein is CASSPLWGANTEAFF. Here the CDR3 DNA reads TGCGCCAGCAGCCCTCTTTGGGGGGCGAACACTGAAGCTTTCTTT.

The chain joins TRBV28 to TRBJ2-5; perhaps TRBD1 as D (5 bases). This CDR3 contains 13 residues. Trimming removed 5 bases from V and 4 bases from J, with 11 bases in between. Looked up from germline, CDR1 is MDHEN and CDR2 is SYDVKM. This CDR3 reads CASSRQLLETQYF. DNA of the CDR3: TGTGCCAGCAGTCGACAGCTCCTAGAGACCCAGTACTTC.

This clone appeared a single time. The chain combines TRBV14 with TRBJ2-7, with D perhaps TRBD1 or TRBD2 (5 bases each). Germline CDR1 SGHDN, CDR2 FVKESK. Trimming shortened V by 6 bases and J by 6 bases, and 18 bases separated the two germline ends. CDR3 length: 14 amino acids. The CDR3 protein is CASRNSGATGEQYF. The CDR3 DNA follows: TGTGCCAGCAGGAACTCCGGGGCGACGGGCGAGCAGTACTTC. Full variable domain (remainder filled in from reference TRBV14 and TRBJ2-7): EAGVTQFPSHSVIEKGQTVTLRCDPISGHDNLYWYRRVMGKEIKFLLHFVKESKQDESGMPNNRFLAERTGGTYSTLKVQPAELEDSGVYFCASRNSGATGEQYFGPGTRLTVT.

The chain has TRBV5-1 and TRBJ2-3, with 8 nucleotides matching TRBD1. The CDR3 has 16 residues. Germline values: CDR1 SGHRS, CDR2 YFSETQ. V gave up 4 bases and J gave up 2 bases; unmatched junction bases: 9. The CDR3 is CASSPLGTGNTDTQYF. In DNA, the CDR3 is TGCGCCAGCAGCCCCCTCGGGACAGGCAACACAGATACGCAGTATTTT. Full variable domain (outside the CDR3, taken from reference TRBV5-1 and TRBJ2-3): KAGVTQTPRYLIKTRGQQVTLSCSPISGHRSVSWYQQTPGQGLQFLFEYFSETQRNKGNFPGRFSGRQFSNSRSEMNVSTLELGDSALYLCASSPLGTGNTDTQYFGPGTRLTVL.

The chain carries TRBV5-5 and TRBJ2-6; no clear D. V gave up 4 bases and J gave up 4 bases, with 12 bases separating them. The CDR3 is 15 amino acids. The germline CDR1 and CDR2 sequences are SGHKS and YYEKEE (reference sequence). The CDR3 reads CASSKVTQGANVLTF. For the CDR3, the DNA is TGTGCCAGCAGCAAAGTGACCCAAGGGGCCAACGTCCTGACTTTC.

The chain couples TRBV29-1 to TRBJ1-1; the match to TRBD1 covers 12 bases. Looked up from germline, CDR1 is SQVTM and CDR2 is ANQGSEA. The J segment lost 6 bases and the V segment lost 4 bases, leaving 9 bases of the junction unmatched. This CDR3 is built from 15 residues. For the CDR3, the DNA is TGCAGCGTTGGCGGGACAGGGGGCGTTTCTGCTGAAGCTTTCTTT. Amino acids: CSVGGTGGVSAEAFF.

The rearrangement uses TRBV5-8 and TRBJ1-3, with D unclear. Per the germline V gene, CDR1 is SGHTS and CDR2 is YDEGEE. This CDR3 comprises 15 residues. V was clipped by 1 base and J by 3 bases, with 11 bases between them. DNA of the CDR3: TGTGCCAGCAGCTTGAACGGCATCGGTGGAAACACCATATATTTT. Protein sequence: CASSLNGIGGNTIYF. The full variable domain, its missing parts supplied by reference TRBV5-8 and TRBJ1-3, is EAGVTQSPTHLIKTRGQQATLRCSPISGHTSVYWYQQALGLGLQFLLWYDEGEERNRGNFPPRFSGRQFPNYSSELNVNALELEDSALYLCASSLNGIGGNTIYFGEGSWLTVV.

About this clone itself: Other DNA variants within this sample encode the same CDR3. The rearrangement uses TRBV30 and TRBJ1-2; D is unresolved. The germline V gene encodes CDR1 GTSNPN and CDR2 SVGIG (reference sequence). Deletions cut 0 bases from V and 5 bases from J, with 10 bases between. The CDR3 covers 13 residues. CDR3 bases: TGTGCCTGGAGTGTATCGGGAGGGTATGGCTACACCTTC. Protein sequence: CAWSVSGGYGYTF.

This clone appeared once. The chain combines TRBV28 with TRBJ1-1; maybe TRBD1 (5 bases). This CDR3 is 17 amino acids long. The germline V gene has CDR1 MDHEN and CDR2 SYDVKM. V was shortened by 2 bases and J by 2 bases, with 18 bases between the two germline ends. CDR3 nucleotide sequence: TGTGCCAGCAGTTTACGGCGACAGAGGGATCGTAACACTGAAGCTTTCTTT. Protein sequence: CASSLRRQRDRNTEAFF.

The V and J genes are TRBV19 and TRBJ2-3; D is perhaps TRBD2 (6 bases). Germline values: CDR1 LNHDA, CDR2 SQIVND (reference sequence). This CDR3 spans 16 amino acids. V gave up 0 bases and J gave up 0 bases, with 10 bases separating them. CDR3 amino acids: CASSIESSESTDTQYF. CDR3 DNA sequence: TGTGCCAGTAGTATAGAATCTAGCGAGAGCACAGATACGCAGTATTTT.

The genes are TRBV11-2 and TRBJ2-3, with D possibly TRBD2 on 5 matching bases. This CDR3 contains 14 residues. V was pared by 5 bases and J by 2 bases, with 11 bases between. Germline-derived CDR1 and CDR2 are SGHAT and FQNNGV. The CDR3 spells CASSHLGVTDTQYF. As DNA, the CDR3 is TGTGCCAGCAGCCATCTCGGGGTCACAGATACGCAGTATTTT. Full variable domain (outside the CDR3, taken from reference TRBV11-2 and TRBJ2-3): EAGVAQSPRYKIIEKRQSVAFWCNPISGHATLYWYQQILGQGPKLLIQFQNNGVVDDSQLPKDRFSAERLKGVDSTLKIQPAKLEDSAVYLCASSHLGVTDTQYFGPGTRLTVL.

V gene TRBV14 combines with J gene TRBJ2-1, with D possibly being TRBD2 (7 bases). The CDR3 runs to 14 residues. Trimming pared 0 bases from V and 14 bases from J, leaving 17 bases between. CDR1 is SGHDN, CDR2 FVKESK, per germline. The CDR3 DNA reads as TGTGCCAGCAGCCAAGATGGGGAAACAGGGAGGGAGTTCTTC. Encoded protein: CASSQDGETGREFF.

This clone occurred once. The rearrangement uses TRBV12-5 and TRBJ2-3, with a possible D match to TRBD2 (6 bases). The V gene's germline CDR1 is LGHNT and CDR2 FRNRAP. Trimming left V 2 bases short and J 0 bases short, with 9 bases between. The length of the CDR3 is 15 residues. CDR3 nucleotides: TGTGCTAGTGGTTTGACGGGAGCGAGCACAGATACGCAGTATTTT. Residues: CASGLTGASTDTQYF.

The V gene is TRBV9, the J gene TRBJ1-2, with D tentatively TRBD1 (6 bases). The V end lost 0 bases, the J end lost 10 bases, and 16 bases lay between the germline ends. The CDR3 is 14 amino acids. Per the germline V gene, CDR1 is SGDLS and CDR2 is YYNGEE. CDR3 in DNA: TGTGCCAGCAGCGTAGGGGGGGACACCGATCCCTACACCTTC. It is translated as CASSVGGDTDPYTF.

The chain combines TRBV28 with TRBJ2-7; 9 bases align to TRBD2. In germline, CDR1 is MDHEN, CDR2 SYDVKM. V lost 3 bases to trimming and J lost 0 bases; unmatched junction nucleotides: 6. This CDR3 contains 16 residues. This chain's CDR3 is CASSFSSGTISYEQYF. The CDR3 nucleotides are TGTGCCAGCAGTTTTTCTAGCGGGACCATCTCCTACGAGCAGTACTTC.

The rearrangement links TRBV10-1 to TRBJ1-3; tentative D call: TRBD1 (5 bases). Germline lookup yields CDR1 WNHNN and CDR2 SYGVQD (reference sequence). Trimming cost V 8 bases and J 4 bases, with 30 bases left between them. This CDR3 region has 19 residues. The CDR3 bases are TGCGCCAGCGGCGATGAAGGGGTAGAAGGTGAAGAGGGAGGAAACACCATATATTTT. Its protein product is CASGDEGVEGEEGGNTIYF.

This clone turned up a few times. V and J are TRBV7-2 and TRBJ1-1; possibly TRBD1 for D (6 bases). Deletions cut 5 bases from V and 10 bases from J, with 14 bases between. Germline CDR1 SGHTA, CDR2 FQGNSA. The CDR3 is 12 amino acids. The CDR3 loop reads CASSLYRVRAFF. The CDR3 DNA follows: TGTGCCAGCAGCCTATACAGGGTTCGAGCTTTCTTT.

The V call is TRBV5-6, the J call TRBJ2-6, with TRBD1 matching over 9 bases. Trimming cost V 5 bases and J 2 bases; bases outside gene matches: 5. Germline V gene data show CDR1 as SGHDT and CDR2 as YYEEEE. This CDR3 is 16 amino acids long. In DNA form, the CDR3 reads TGTGCCAGCAGACGGGGGACAGGGACTGGGGCCAACGTCCTGACTTTC. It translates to CASRRGTGTGANVLTF.

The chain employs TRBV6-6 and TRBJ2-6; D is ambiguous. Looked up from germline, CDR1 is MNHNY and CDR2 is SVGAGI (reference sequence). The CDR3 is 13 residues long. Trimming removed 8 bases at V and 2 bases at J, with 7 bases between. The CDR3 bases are TGTGCCAGCTCGTACCCTGGGGCCAACGTCCTGACTTTC. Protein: CASSYPGANVLTF.

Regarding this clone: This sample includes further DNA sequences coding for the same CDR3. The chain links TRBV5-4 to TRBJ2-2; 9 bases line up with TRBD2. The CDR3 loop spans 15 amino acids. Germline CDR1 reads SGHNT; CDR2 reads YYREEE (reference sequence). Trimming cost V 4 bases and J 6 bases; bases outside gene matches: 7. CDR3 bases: TGTGCCAGCAGCCTTAGCGGGAGTTTGGCCGGGGAGCTGTTTTTT. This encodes CASSLSGSLAGELFF. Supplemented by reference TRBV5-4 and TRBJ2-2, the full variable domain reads ETGVTQSPTHLIKTRGQQVTLRCSSQSGHNTVSWYQQALGQGPQFIFQYYREEENGRGNFPPRFSGLQFPNYSSELNVNALELDDSALYLCASSLSGSLAGELFFGEGSRLTVL.

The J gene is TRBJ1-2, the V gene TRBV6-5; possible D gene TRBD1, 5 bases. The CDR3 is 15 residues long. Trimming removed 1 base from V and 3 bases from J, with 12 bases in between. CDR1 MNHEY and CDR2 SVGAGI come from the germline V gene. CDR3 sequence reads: CASSYYPGTYYGYTF. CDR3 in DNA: TGTGCCAGCAGTTACTATCCAGGGACTTACTATGGCTACACCTTC.

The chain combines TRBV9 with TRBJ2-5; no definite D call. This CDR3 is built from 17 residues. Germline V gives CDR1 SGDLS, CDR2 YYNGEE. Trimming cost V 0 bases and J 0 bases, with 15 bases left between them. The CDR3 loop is CASSVGRHSHNQETQYF. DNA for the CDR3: TGTGCCAGCAGCGTAGGAAGGCACAGCCACAACCAAGAGACCCAGTACTTC.

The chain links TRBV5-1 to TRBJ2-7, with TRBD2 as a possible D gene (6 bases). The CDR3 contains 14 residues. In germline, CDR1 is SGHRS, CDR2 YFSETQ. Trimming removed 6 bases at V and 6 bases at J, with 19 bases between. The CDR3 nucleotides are TGCGCCAGCACCCCAGGCGGGGTCCGGAGCGAGCAGTACTTC. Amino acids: CASTPGGVRSEQYF.

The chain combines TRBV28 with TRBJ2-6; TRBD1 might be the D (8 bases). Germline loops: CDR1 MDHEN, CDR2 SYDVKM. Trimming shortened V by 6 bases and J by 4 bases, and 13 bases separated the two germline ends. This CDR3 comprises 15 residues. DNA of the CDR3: TGTGCCAGCAGCACAGGGGGGGCCGGGGCCAACGTCCTGACTTTC. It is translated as CASSTGGAGANVLTF.

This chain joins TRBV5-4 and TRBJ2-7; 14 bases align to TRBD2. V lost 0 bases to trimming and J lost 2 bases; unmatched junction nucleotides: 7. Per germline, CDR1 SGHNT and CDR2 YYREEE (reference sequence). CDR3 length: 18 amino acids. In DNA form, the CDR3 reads TGTGCCAGCAGCTTGGGACTAGCGGGAGGGCAATCGACCTACGAGCAGTACTTC. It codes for CASSLGLAGGQSTYEQYF.